This is a list of T cell receptor beta chains from one sample in a study of Ad26.COV2.S vaccination and SARS-CoV-2 variants. Assay: immunoSEQ multiplex PCR; the TCRdb copy retains only in-frame clones and omits some. Among some 420,000 clones listed, around nine tenths were seen once. The sequences come from peripheral blood, collected in a trial of Ad26.COV2.S vaccine versus placebo. These receptor sequences come from a person aged 18-65 years who received the Ad26.COV2.S COVID-19 vaccine or a placebo. Each CDR3 is given with its conserved first and last residue. The D gene is left open where the match is weak. Where a row states a size, it is once, few, many or the class of an expanded clone; other rows omit it.

cdr3_aa: CASSPRQGVSYEQYF
cdr3_nt: TGCGCCAGCAGCCCACGACAGGGGGTTTCCTACGAGCAGTACTTC
j_call: TRBJ2-7
d_call: TRBD1
v_call: TRBV5-1
clone_size: once

cdr3_aa: CASSLVVGTNYGYTF
cdr3_nt: TGCGCCAGCAGCTTGGTTGTTGGTACGAACTATGGCTACACCTTC
j_call: TRBJ1-2
d_call: -
v_call: TRBV5-1
clone_size: -

cdr3_aa: CASSLRDGTRTTYEQYF
cdr3_nt: TGTGCCAGCAGCTTAAGAGATGGCACTCGGACCACCTACGAGCAGTACTTC
j_call: TRBJ2-7
d_call: -
v_call: TRBV7-2
clone_size: -

cdr3_aa: CASSPGQGAWYGYTF
cdr3_nt: TGTGCCAGCAGCCCAGGTCAGGGGGCTTGGTATGGCTACACCTTC
j_call: TRBJ1-2
d_call: TRBD1
v_call: TRBV6-5
clone_size: -

cdr3_aa: CASSPKGGHSTNQPQHF
cdr3_nt: TGTGCCAGCAGCCCGAAGGGGGGGCACTCGACAAATCAGCCCCAGCATTTT
j_call: TRBJ1-5
d_call: -
v_call: TRBV21-1
clone_size: -

cdr3_aa: CSASRGEQYF
cdr3_nt: TGCAGTGCTAGTAGGGGAGAGCAGTACTTC
j_call: TRBJ2-7
d_call: -
v_call: TRBV20-1
clone_size: -

cdr3_aa: CASRADTGSYEQYF
cdr3_nt: TGTGCCAGCAGAGCGGACACCGGCTCCTACGAGCAGTACTTC
j_call: TRBJ2-7
d_call: -
v_call: TRBV25-1
clone_size: -

cdr3_aa: CASSFPWAGRNTEAFF
cdr3_nt: TGTGCCAGCAGTTTCCCTTGGGCAGGGCGCAACACTGAAGCTTTCTTT
j_call: TRBJ1-1
d_call: -
v_call: TRBV6-2/TRBV6-3
clone_size: -

cdr3_aa: CASSWVKNTGELFF
cdr3_nt: TGTGCCAGCAGCTGGGTAAAAAACACCGGGGAGCTGTTTTTT
j_call: TRBJ2-2
d_call: -
v_call: TRBV5-5
clone_size: -

cdr3_aa: CASSNGGSNTEAFF
cdr3_nt: TGTGCCAGCAGTAACGGGGGGAGTAACACTGAAGCTTTCTTT
j_call: TRBJ1-1
d_call: -
v_call: TRBV28
clone_size: once

cdr3_aa: CASSFGWGSGALQETQYF
cdr3_nt: TGCGCCAGCAGCTTCGGTTGGGGTAGTGGGGCCCTACAAGAGACCCAGTACTTC
j_call: TRBJ2-5
d_call: -
v_call: TRBV5-1
clone_size: -

cdr3_aa: CASSIVGDNEQFF
cdr3_nt: TGTGCCAGTAGTATAGTGGGGGACAATGAGCAGTTCTTC
j_call: TRBJ2-1
d_call: -
v_call: TRBV19
clone_size: -

cdr3_aa: CSARGLYEQYF
cdr3_nt: TGCAGTGCCCGGGGACTATACGAGCAGTACTTC
j_call: TRBJ2-7
d_call: TRBD2
v_call: TRBV20-1
clone_size: -

cdr3_aa: CASSQAVQPDTQYF
cdr3_nt: TGTGCCAGCAGCCAAGCCGTCCAGCCAGATACGCAGTATTTT
j_call: TRBJ2-3
d_call: -
v_call: TRBV3-1/TRBV3-2
clone_size: -

cdr3_aa: CASGLATSGGAYEQFF
cdr3_nt: TGTGCTAGTGGTTTGGCAACTAGCGGGGGGGCTTATGAGCAGTTCTTC
j_call: TRBJ2-1
d_call: TRBD2
v_call: TRBV12-5
clone_size: -

cdr3_aa: CASSLGASEKLFF
cdr3_nt: TGTGCCAGCAGCTTAGGGGCATCGGAAAAACTGTTTTTT
j_call: TRBJ1-4
d_call: -
v_call: TRBV7-9
clone_size: -

cdr3_aa: CASSVGAQPQHF
cdr3_nt: TGTGCCAGCAGTGTGGGGGCGCAGCCCCAGCATTTT
j_call: TRBJ1-5
d_call: -
v_call: TRBV12-3/TRBV12-4
clone_size: -

cdr3_aa: CASSEGLPNSPLHF
cdr3_nt: TGTGCCAGCAGTGAAGGACTTCCAAATTCACCCCTCCACTTT
j_call: TRBJ1-6
d_call: -
v_call: TRBV6-1
clone_size: -

cdr3_aa: CATSSGTAFNSPLHF
cdr3_nt: TGTGCCACCAGTTCCGGGACCGCTTTTAATTCACCCCTCCACTTT
j_call: TRBJ1-6
d_call: -
v_call: TRBV24-1
clone_size: -

cdr3_aa: CASSGEISDTQYF
cdr3_nt: TGTGCCAGCAGCGGGGAGATCTCAGATACGCAGTATTTT
j_call: TRBJ2-3
d_call: -
v_call: TRBV2
clone_size: -

cdr3_aa: CASRPGGRGYTF
cdr3_nt: TGTGCCAGCAGGCCCGGCGGCCGTGGCTACACCTTC
j_call: TRBJ1-2
d_call: -
v_call: TRBV28
clone_size: -

cdr3_aa: CASLTCSSRSSEKLFF
cdr3_nt: TGCGCCAGCCTTACGTGCTCAAGTCGATCGAGTGAAAAACTGTTTTTT
j_call: TRBJ1-4
d_call: -
v_call: TRBV5-1
clone_size: -

cdr3_aa: CASSLASGRAIQYF
cdr3_nt: TGTGCCAGCAGCTTAGCATCCGGGAGAGCCATTCAGTACTTC
j_call: TRBJ2-4
d_call: -
v_call: TRBV11-2
clone_size: -

cdr3_aa: CSVVGVETQYF
cdr3_nt: TGCAGCGTTGTTGGCGTAGAGACCCAGTACTTC
j_call: TRBJ2-5
d_call: -
v_call: TRBV29-1
clone_size: few

cdr3_aa: CASSSSGTPNQPQHF
cdr3_nt: TGTGCCAGCAGCTCAAGTGGGACACCGAATCAGCCCCAGCATTTT
j_call: TRBJ1-5
d_call: -
v_call: TRBV7-2
clone_size: once

cdr3_aa: CASSPVTSTYEQYF
cdr3_nt: TGTGCCAGCAGCCCAGTGACTAGCACCTACGAGCAGTACTTC
j_call: TRBJ2-7
d_call: TRBD2
v_call: TRBV7-8
clone_size: -

cdr3_aa: CVPLNQPQHF
cdr3_nt: TGTGTTCCTCTGAATCAGCCCCAGCATTTT
j_call: TRBJ1-5
d_call: -
v_call: TRBV7-9
clone_size: -

cdr3_aa: CAWRRQGQETQYF
cdr3_nt: TGTGCCTGGAGACGACAGGGGCAAGAGACCCAGTACTTC
j_call: TRBJ2-5
d_call: TRBD1
v_call: TRBV30
clone_size: -

cdr3_aa: CASSLFSRGGQETQYF
cdr3_nt: TGTGCCAGCAGCTTATTTTCACGGGGGGGACAAGAGACCCAGTACTTC
j_call: TRBJ2-5
d_call: TRBD2
v_call: TRBV7-6
clone_size: -

cdr3_aa: CASSQGTGHNSPLHF
cdr3_nt: TGCGCCAGCAGCCAAGGCACAGGGCACAATTCACCCCTCCACTTT
j_call: TRBJ1-6
d_call: -
v_call: TRBV4-1
clone_size: -

cdr3_aa: CASSLSLPSGGVDTQYF
cdr3_nt: TGTGCCAGCAGTTTATCGTTGCCTAGCGGGGGGGTGGATACGCAGTATTTT
j_call: TRBJ2-3
d_call: TRBD2
v_call: TRBV27
clone_size: -

cdr3_aa: CASSLDLGAYNEQFF
cdr3_nt: TGTGCCAGCAGCTTGGATCTGGGGGCCTACAATGAGCAGTTCTTC
j_call: TRBJ2-1
d_call: -
v_call: TRBV5-4
clone_size: -

cdr3_aa: CASSYSLNGKETQYF
cdr3_nt: TGTGCCAGCAGTTACTCATTGAATGGGAAAGAGACCCAGTACTTC
j_call: TRBJ2-5
d_call: -
v_call: TRBV6-2/TRBV6-3
clone_size: -

cdr3_aa: CASSEARQRPNTGELFF
cdr3_nt: TGCGCCAGCAGTGAGGCCAGACAACGCCCGAACACCGGGGAGCTGTTTTTT
j_call: TRBJ2-2
d_call: -
v_call: TRBV10-2
clone_size: -

cdr3_aa: CASSSYGRDRTYEQYF
cdr3_nt: TGTGCCAGCAGCTCCTACGGTCGGGACAGGACCTACGAGCAGTACTTC
j_call: TRBJ2-7
d_call: TRBD1
v_call: TRBV5-6
clone_size: few

cdr3_aa: CASSRFSFVNEQFF
cdr3_nt: TGCGCCAGCAGCCGGTTCTCTTTTGTAAATGAGCAGTTCTTC
j_call: TRBJ2-1
d_call: -
v_call: TRBV4-3
clone_size: -

cdr3_aa: CASSRDRGTDTQYF
cdr3_nt: TGTGCCAGCAGCCGGGACAGGGGCACAGATACGCAGTATTTT
j_call: TRBJ2-3
d_call: TRBD1
v_call: TRBV2
clone_size: -

cdr3_aa: CASRTMEVGGYNEQFF
cdr3_nt: TGTGCCAGCAGGACCATGGAAGTTGGGGGGTACAATGAGCAGTTCTTC
j_call: TRBJ2-1
d_call: -
v_call: TRBV5-4
clone_size: -

cdr3_aa: CASSASSTVQGNTIYF
cdr3_nt: TGTGCCAGCAGCGCGTCCTCCACTGTTCAGGGGAACACCATATATTTT
j_call: TRBJ1-3
d_call: -
v_call: TRBV9
clone_size: -

cdr3_aa: CASGEVLSGGILNEQFF
cdr3_nt: TGTGCTAGTGGTGAAGTCTTGTCGGGGGGTATATTGAATGAGCAGTTCTTC
j_call: TRBJ2-1
d_call: TRBD2
v_call: TRBV12-5
clone_size: -

cdr3_aa: CASSATSGGAYNEQFF
cdr3_nt: TGTGCCAGCAGCGCCACTAGCGGGGGGGCTTACAATGAGCAGTTCTTC
j_call: TRBJ2-1
d_call: TRBD2
v_call: TRBV9
clone_size: -